This T cell receptor (beta chain) came from a study of T cells in Graves' hyperthyroidism and ophthalmopathy. The study's findings and limits: Most thyroid-expanded clonotypes above 0.001 were also found in blood.

V lost 2 bases to trimming and J lost 3 bases, with 17 bases between them. In germline, CDR1 is MNHEY, CDR2 SVGAGI. This CDR3 contains 16 residues. The CDR3 regions of TCR beta were amplified from RNA transcripts. The HTBI primer set drove a first-round RT-PCR of the TCR CDR3. MiXCR, applied by TCRdb to the multiplex PCR reads, yields one record per CDR3 protein. The sample has fewer than 450,000 distinct CDR3 sequences, 17% seen once. Patients were aged 18 to 65, had disease duration under 2 months, and had newly diagnosed hyperthyroidism. The blood was taken when hyperthyroidism was first diagnosed, before any ophthalmopathy symptoms showed up. This clonotype was seen at least ten times. Antigen: not known.

The chain links TRBV6-5 to TRBJ2-7; D may be TRBD1 or TRBD2 (5 bases each). The clonotype was recovered from a woman aged 30 to 39 with Graves' hyperthyroidism that later progressed to Graves' ophthalmopathy. Sequenced material: blood. In DNA form, the CDR3 reads TGTGCCAGCAGTTACAAATACTACGGGGCGGACTACGAGCAGTACTTC. Protein: CASSYKYYGADYEQYF.